The text below deals with one T cell receptor beta chain. No antigen is known for it. This may arise from a read error, as a much more abundant clone is one base away. This sample is drawn from a study of T cells in Graves' hyperthyroidism and ophthalmopathy (dated by TCRdb to the late 2010s). Study-wide context: Peripheral blood was collected at initial diagnosis, before any treatment. Once sampling was done, hyperthyroidism patients were given methimazole at a starting dose of 30 mg daily, whereas ophthalmopathy patients were given high-dose intravenous methylprednisolone. Whether ophthalmopathy could be predicted prospectively was tested in an independent validation cohort made up of 18 to 20 hyperthyroidism patients plus 17 patients who later progressed to ophthalmopathy. The 85 to 100 discovery patients were randomly split 7:3 into training and test sets. The study also compared thyroid tissue and blood T-cell repertoires from about six Graves' hyperthyroidism patients. TCR Vbeta CDR3 sequencing of some 140 peripheral blood samples (around 45 ophthalmopathy, 75 to 85 hyperthyroidism and around 17 progressor patients) is reported in the paper. To identify TCR V-J signatures that set the groups apart, the researchers used a discovery cohort of about a hundred patients, made up of approximately 43 with Graves' ophthalmopathy and 55 to 65 with stable Graves' hyperthyroidism.

The research as a whole found: Most expanded thyroid clonotypes (frequency above 0.001) were also detected in blood, suggesting blood repertoires may reflect thyroid immune responses. During validation, the model predicted progression to ophthalmopathy a median of approximately 6.5 months ahead of onset, with around 71% sensitivity and 72.22% specificity. A 13 V-J signature model separated ophthalmopathy from stable hyperthyroidism, with about 90% sensitivity and about 81% specificity in cross-validation and 80%/75% in testing. Sample size was not statistically predetermined, and blinding of investigators to group allocation was not performed.

Stable Graves' hyperthyroidism was defined as the absence of progression to ophthalmopathy over 18 months of follow-up. Hyperthyroidism patients were newly diagnosed, had a disease duration of under 2 months, and were aged 18 to 65 years. Any patient with an uncontrolled infection, another autoimmune disease, pregnancy or lactation was excluded. Diagnoses were based on clinical symptoms, serum thyroxine and TRAb, thyroid ultrasound and orbital computed tomography. Ficoll-Paque density gradient centrifugation was used to isolate PBMCs from about 10 ml of fresh peripheral blood. Total RNA was extracted using Trizol reagent, and RNA quality was assessed on an Agilent 2100 Bioanalyzer. The TCR beta CDR3 regions were amplified from the RNA transcripts. The first round of RT-PCR for the TCR CDR3 was performed with the HTBI primer set and the Qiagen OneStep RT-PCR kit. A second multiplex PCR round built the libraries, followed by size selection and purification. Libraries were sequenced paired-end with 100 bp reads on an Illumina HiSeq2000. Concerning the study's data processing: SOAPnuke was used to process the raw data, removing reads that contained adapters or uncalled bases, had a mean Phred below 15, or lacked an exact match to the constant primer or identifier. COPE v1.2.5 was used to merge the high-quality paired reads, and each unique nucleotide sequence was defined as a clonotype. MiTCR v1.1 was used to align the clonotypes against IMGT TRBV, TRBD and TRBJ reference segments. The analysis included only V-J combinations with a frequency above 0.0001, which together covered around 99% of the repertoires. The TCS score was defined as the ratio of F50 (clonal expansion) to E x V (chaos), calculated using BLOSUM62-based TCRdist between CDR3 peptides within each V-J. Welch's t-statistics and random forest reduced 514 V-J features to 13, which were used in a naive Bayes classifier (R e1071). The public sequencing data were trimmed at Q25 with fastp and processed into clonotypes with MiXCR by TCRdb, which kept only in-frame beta chains. Entries are consolidated by CDR3 protein sequence, retaining the most common genes and DNA. For this entry, the V and J calls and clone size follow TCRdb and not the study's own pipeline. This sample is represented by hundreds of thousands of distinct CDR3 sequences; more than 11% of them were singletons. Just under 25% of the sample is in the top ten clones.

This clonotype originated in a woman in her 30s with Graves' hyperthyroidism. Sequenced sample: blood.

The bases read TGTGCCAGCAGAGACTATCCTTGGGGCAATGAGCAGTTCTTC. Its coded protein is CASRDYPWGNEQFF. Recombination connected TRBV7-9 to TRBJ2-1; matching of 5 bases hints at TRBD2 as the D gene. The CDR3 starts with the cysteine, ends with the phenylalanine, and has 14 residues. Only CDR3 DNA is held: 42 bases, read in frame from base 1. The junction carries 15 bases between V and J, which are trimmed by 6 bases and 6 bases respectively. CDR1 and CDR2 were assigned from the germline V gene (reference sequence) as SEHNR and FQNEAQ.